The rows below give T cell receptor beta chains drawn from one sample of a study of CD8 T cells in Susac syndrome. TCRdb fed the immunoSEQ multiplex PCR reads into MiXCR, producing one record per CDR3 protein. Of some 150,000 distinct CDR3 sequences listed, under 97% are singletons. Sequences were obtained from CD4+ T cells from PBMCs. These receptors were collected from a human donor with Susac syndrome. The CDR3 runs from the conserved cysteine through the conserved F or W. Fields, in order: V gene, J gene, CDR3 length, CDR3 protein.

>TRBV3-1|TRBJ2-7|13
CASSQGQGTEQYF
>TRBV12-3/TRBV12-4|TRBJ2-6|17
CASSRHGGPLRANVLTF
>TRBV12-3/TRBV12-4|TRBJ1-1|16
CASSSPLGGGGTEAFF
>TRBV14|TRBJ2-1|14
CASSAQGTRNEQFF
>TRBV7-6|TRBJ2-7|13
CASSPNPSDEQYF
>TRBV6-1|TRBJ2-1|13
CASGRTSYNEQFF
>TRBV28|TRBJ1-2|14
CASSLDKLVYGYTF
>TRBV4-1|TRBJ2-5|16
CASSQQLLGSKETQYF
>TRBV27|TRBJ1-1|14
CASSDRGRDTEAFF
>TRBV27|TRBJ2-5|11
CASRGLETQYF
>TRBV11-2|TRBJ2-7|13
CASSLAYPYEQYF
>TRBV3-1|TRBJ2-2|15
CASRPGQGNTGELFF
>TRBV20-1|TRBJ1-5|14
CSARGQGSNQPQHF
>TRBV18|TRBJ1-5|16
CASSPLGTGGSQPQHF
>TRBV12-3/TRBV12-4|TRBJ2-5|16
CASSSSKRLAVETQYF
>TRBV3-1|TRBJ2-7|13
CASSQGGAYEQYF
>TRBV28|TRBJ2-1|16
CASMYPPGPKGGEQFF
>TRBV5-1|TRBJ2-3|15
CASSPAAGEPDTQYF
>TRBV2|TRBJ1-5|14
CASSEDIEGQPQHF
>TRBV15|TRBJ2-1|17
CATSRKIGLAGGNEQFF
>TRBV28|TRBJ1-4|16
CASSLSQQGAREKLFF
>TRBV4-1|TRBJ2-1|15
CASSREGGNHNEQFF
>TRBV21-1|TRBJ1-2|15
CASSPGQGIWYGYTF
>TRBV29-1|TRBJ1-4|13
CSVAQATNEKLFF
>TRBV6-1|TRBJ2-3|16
CASSDRPPPSTDTQYF
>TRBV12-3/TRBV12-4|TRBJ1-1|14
CASSPTGERTEAFF
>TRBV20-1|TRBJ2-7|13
CSARLTGPSEQYF
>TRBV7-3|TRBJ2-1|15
CASSLGQGPHNEQFF
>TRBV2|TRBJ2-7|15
CASISPGQGVSEQYF
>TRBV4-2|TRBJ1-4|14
CASSPGTGDEKLFF
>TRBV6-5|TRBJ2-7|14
CASSHRDGAYEQYF
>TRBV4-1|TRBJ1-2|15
CASSQVGLPSGGYTF
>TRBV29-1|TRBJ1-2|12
CSVDWGKNGYTF
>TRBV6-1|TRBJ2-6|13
CASGESGANVLTF
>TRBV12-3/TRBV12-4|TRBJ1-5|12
CASSLHRQPQHF
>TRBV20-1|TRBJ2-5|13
CSAEGQIQETQYF
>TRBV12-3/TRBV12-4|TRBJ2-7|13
CASGRTGLYEQYF
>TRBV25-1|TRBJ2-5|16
CASSDFGTGVGETQYF
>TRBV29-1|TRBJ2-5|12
CSVDSGRGTQYF
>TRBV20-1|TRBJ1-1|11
CSFRVATEAFF
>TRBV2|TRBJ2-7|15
CASSEARGVGNEQYF